Listed here is a single T cell receptor beta chain. The data stem from a study of blood T cell repertoires in COVID-19. Across the whole study: T cells, B-cell-depleted T cells, or PBMCs supplied cDNA or gDNA.

The germline gives CDR1 MDHEN, CDR2 SYDVKM. Between the trimmed V and J ends, which lost 3 bases and 8 bases, there was a span of 14 bases. This CDR3 comprises 14 residues. In the original workflow: Cell counts per sample came from amplifying reference gene primers. Sequencing used immunoSEQ multiplex PCR; TCRdb keeps in-frame clones, though not all of them. That table gives V, J and clone size, and the DNA gave D and trimming. This repertoire shows roughly 72,000 clones, 80% found once; its top ten account for 15% to 20%. J is TRBJ2-1 and V is TRBV28; D possibly corresponds to TRBD1 (5 bases). The specimen sequenced was peripheral blood. This TCR was recovered from a man between 65 and 85 years old who had recovered from COVID-19. In DNA, the CDR3 is TGTGCCAGCAGTTTTCCAGGGAAGTATCATGAGCAGTTCTTC. Translated, it gives CASSFPGKYHEQFF.